The TCR beta chain described here comes from a study of OX40 agonist ivuxolimab in advanced cancers. Across the whole study: Averaging 60 years in age, with a range of about 23 to 85, the cohort was more than 75% male.

Worth noting for this clone: The target antigen is unknown.

Study-wide results and caveats: Mean expanded clone counts were higher in CD8+ than CD4+ T cells.

Clones were read by immunoSEQ multiplex PCR, and TCRdb kept only the in-frame ones, dropping some. The sample contains around 60,000 clones, about 87% of which appear only once. Specimen: CD4+ or CD8+ T cells sorted from blood, collected in a trial of the OX40 agonist ivuxolimab. The TCR originated in an adult with an advanced solid tumor such as melanoma, head and neck, liver or kidney cancer.

The CDR3 loop reads CASSSFVEQFF. In DNA form, the CDR3 reads TGTGCCAGCAGTTCATTTGTTGAGCAGTTCTTC. The chain has TRBV6-5 and TRBJ2-1; no clear D. The CDR3 loop spans 11 amino acids. Per the germline V gene, CDR1 is MNHEY and CDR2 is SVGAGI. The V gene lost 4 bases and the J gene lost 9 bases, with 7 bases spanning the gap.